This TCR beta chain was found in a study of control samples from healthy donors and cancer patients. V dropped 0 bases and J dropped 8 bases, with 10 bases sitting between them. The CDR3 consists of 14 residues. Germline V gene data show CDR1 as KGHSH and CDR2 as LQKENI. Sequenced by immunoSEQ multiplex PCR; TCRdb stores in-frame clones only, minus some. The sample has around 78,000 clones, about 94% seen once; the top ten hold 4.5% to 6%. This receptor was taken from a woman aged 18-29 years in good health. The J gene is TRBJ1-4, the V gene TRBV18, with D unclear. Sequencing used blood. The CDR3 nucleotides read TGTGCCAGCTCACCACCGGAGGGTGGGGAAAAACTGTTTTTT. It specifies CASSPPEGGEKLFF.